A selection of T cell receptor beta chains follows, all from one sample in a study of blood T cell repertoires in COVID-19. Only in-frame clones appear in the TCRdb table, and some are missing; sequencing was by immunoSEQ multiplex PCR. The sample carries some 75,000 clones, under 80% recorded once. Specimen: peripheral blood. Every receptor here comes from an elderly woman with active or convalescent COVID-19. Both conserved end residues are part of each CDR3.

TRBV3-1/TRBV3-2 CASSQSSGSYNEQFF
TRBV2 CASSEEGDNSPLHF
TRBV9 CASSVTTSGGALDTQYF
TRBV10-2 CASSDPQGLAHTDTQYF
TRBV21-1 CASSKVAWGRDRGPF
TRBV5-1 CASSRGLNQPQHF
TRBV14 CASSQHRGSYEQYF
TRBV20-1 CSASPRGGRQETQYF
TRBV7-3 CASSLSGAGVHNEQFF
TRBV29-1 CSVVSGQSSGNTIYF
TRBV21-1 CASSNGTEIYGRASTDTQYF
TRBV4-1 CASSQTPGQGVHEQYF
TRBV7-9 CASTLSGANYGYTF
TRBV29-1 CSVSPDRGYGYTF
TRBV6-2/TRBV6-3 CASSLTGGHNGELFF
TRBV2 CASSEESRGGEQYF
TRBV27 CASSSQGNNEQFF
TRBV24-1 CATSGTGGAIGPDTQYF
TRBV4-3 CASSPAGHGGANVLTF
TRBV4-3 CASSQDAWDRTNEKLFF
TRBV7-2 CASSWDRGASGELFF
TRBV5-1 CASSLTGINTDTQYF
TRBV5-8 CASSFYAGLGGSYQETQYF
TRBV7-2 CASSSGQGASYEQYF
TRBV27 CASSLGASGASYNEQFF
TRBV27 CASAWTSGGSDTQYF
TRBV3-1/TRBV3-2 CASSQRSGVWDTQYF